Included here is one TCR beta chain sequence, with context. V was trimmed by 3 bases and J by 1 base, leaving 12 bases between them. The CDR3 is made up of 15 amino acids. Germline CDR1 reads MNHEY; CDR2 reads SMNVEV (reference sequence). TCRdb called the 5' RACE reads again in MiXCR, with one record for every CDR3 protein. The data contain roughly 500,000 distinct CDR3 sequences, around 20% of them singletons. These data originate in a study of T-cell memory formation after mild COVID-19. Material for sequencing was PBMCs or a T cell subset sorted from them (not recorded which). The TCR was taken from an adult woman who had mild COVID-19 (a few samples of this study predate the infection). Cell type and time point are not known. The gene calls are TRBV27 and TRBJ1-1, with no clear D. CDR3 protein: CASSLTRTGNTEAFF. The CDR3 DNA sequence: TGTGCCAGCAGTTTGACGAGGACTGGGAACACTGAAGCTTTCTTT.